These 29 T cell receptor beta chains came from one sample sequenced in a study of cytomegalovirus exposure and HLA in healthy donors. This PCR relied on a set of 60 Vbeta primers and 13 Jbeta primers. Generated by immunoSEQ multiplex PCR, the TCRdb table keeps only in-frame clones and is missing some. The data contain some 180,000 clones, roughly 74% of them seen just once; the ten biggest clones take up approximately 1.8%. The sample was PBMCs. These receptors all come from a woman in her 30s in good health and CMV-seronegative.

The gene calls are TRBV13 and TRBJ1-1, with 7 bases lining up with TRBD1. The J segment lost 9 bases and the V segment lost 5 bases, leaving 12 bases of the junction unmatched. The germline CDR1 and CDR2 sequences are PRHDT and FYEKMQ (reference sequence). The CDR3 runs 14 residues. The DNA for the CDR3 is TGTGCCAGCAGCACCCTGCTCCGGGACAGCAAAGCTTTCTTT. Its translation is CASSTLLRDSKAFF.

The chain is built from TRBV9 and TRBJ1-5; 12 bases agree with TRBD1. V lost 3 bases to trimming and J lost 0 bases; unmatched junction nucleotides: 7. CDR3 length: 18 amino acids. CDR1 SGDLS and CDR2 YYNGEE come from the germline V gene. The CDR3 protein is CASSEGQGATDSNQPQHF. The CDR3 bases are TGTGCCAGCAGCGAGGGACAGGGGGCTACAGATAGCAATCAGCCCCAGCATTTT.

V is TRBV4-1 and J is TRBJ1-3; 7 positions agree with TRBD1. This CDR3 has 16 amino acids. V gave up 2 bases and J gave up 7 bases; unmatched junction bases: 11. Germline lookup yields CDR1 MGHRA and CDR2 YSYEKL. The CDR3 DNA reads as TGCGCCAGCAGCCAAATGGGACAGTTTCTCGGGAACACCATATATTTT. It is translated as CASSQMGQFLGNTIYF.

This clone appeared a single time. The chain is built from TRBV6-5 and TRBJ2-1, with D hard to call. CDR3 length: 14 amino acids. Germline CDR1 reads MNHEY; CDR2 reads SVGAGI. V was clipped by 7 bases and J by 0 bases, with 10 bases between them. CDR3 sequence: CASTPGGSYNEQFF. In DNA, the CDR3 is TGTGCCAGCACCCCCGGCGGCTCCTACAATGAGCAGTTCTTC.

V gene TRBV2 combines with J gene TRBJ2-2; TRBD2 is a possible D gene (7 bases). This CDR3 contains 16 residues. The V gene's germline CDR1 is SNHLY and CDR2 FYNNEI. Trimming cost V 5 bases and J 0 bases, with 13 bases left between them. As DNA, the CDR3 is TGTGCCAGCAGTCCGAGGGGGGGGGCGAACACCGGGGAGCTGTTTTTT. Its translation: CASSPRGGANTGELFF.

The V call is TRBV5-4, the J call TRBJ2-3; tentative D call: TRBD1 (6 bases). The germline CDR1 and CDR2 sequences are SGHNT and YYREEE (reference sequence). The ends were cut back, 0 bases at V and 0 bases at J, with 11 bases in the middle. This CDR3 region has 16 residues. The CDR3 DNA reads as TGTGCCAGCAGCTTGGGACCCGGGACAAGCACAGATACGCAGTATTTT. This codes for CASSLGPGTSTDTQYF.

The V gene is TRBV2, the J gene TRBJ1-1, with 9 bases identical to TRBD1. Per the germline V gene, CDR1 is SNHLY and CDR2 is FYNNEI. This CDR3 has 12 amino acids. CDR3 coding DNA: TGTGTCGCGGACAGGGGCGGCACTGAAGCTTTCTTT. Translating gives CVADRGGTEAFF.

The CDR3 bases are TGCGCCAGCAGCTCCGGGGTAGCGGGGGATAATACGCAGTATTTT. Translated: CASSSGVAGDNTQYF. The chain combines TRBV4-1 with TRBJ2-3; 9 bases agree with TRBD2. CDR1 and CDR2 from the germline V gene are MGHRA and YSYEKL. V dropped 5 bases and J dropped 7; count of bases not matched to a gene: 10. The CDR3 runs to 15 residues.

The genes are TRBV10-3 and TRBJ2-7; 11 nucleotides align to TRBD1. Germline values: CDR1 ENHRY, CDR2 SYGVKD. This CDR3 is built from 15 residues. With 5 bases clipped from V and 1 base from J, the junction kept 4 bases outside the gene matches. CDR3 region: CAISTGQGASYEQYF. The CDR3 DNA reads as TGTGCCATCAGTACCGGACAGGGGGCGTCCTACGAGCAGTACTTC.

V usage is TRBV6-5 and J usage is TRBJ1-4, with a tentative D call TRBD1 (6 bases). Germline-derived CDR1 and CDR2 are MNHEY and SVGAGI. Trimming took off 2 bases at V and 5 bases at J, with 12 bases between the two ends. The CDR3 loop spans 15 amino acids. The CDR3 coding sequence is TGTGCCAGCAGTTACGGGGGGGCAGTGAATGAAAAACTGTTTTTT. Translating it yields CASSYGGAVNEKLFF.

The J gene is TRBJ1-1, the V gene TRBV7-9; 9 bases are a match to TRBD1. The V gene's germline CDR1 is SEHNR and CDR2 FQNEAQ (reference sequence). Trimming took 4 bases from V and 10 from J; bases not matched to a gene: 7. The CDR3 has 13 amino acids. The CDR3 DNA reads as TGTGCCAGCAGCTGGACACAGGGGGCAGGAGCTTTCTTT. Translation gives CASSWTQGAGAFF.

The V and J genes are TRBV5-1 and TRBJ2-7; TRBD2 agrees at 7 bases. Germline V lookup: CDR1 SGHRS, CDR2 YFSETQ. The ends lost 0 bases at V and 7 bases at J; junction bases unmatched: 10. There are 15 residues in the CDR3. This chain's CDR3 is CASSLGQRDLQEQYF. The CDR3 DNA reads TGCGCCAGCAGCTTGGGGCAGCGGGACCTACAGGAGCAGTACTTC.

The genes are TRBV7-9 and TRBJ2-7; a possible D gene is TRBD1 (6 bases). Germline CDR1 SEHNR, CDR2 FQNEAQ (reference sequence). Trimming shortened V by 3 bases and J by 0 bases, and 12 bases separated the two germline ends. CDR3 length equals 15 residues. CDR3 amino acids: CASSLDRIYSYEQYF. The CDR3 DNA reads TGTGCCAGCAGCTTGGACAGAATCTACTCCTACGAGCAGTACTTC.

The chain combines TRBV7-9 with TRBJ2-5; a weak D match, TRBD1 (6 bases). The germline CDR1 and CDR2 sequences are SEHNR and FQNEAQ (reference sequence). Trimming took 2 bases from V and 5 from J, leaving 15 bases between them. This CDR3 is 15 amino acids long. For the CDR3, the DNA is TGTGCCAGCAGCTTACAGGCAGGGGTACGGGAGACCCAGTACTTC. The encoded protein is CASSLQAGVRETQYF.

On this clone: One junction end disagrees with the germline gene, perhaps due to a read error. The rearrangement joins TRBV5-1 to TRBJ2-3; 8 bases agree with TRBD2. The CDR3 has 16 residues. Germline V gives CDR1 SGHRS, CDR2 YFSETQ. The CDR3 DNA reads TGCGCCAGCGGCTTGTATCCGGGGGGGACCACAGATACGCAGTATTTT. It encodes CASGLYPGGTTDTQYF. The full variable domain, its missing parts supplied by reference TRBV5-1 and TRBJ2-3, is KAGVTQTPRYLIKTRGQQVTLSCSPISGHRSVSWYQQTPGQGLQFLFEYFSETQRNKGNFPGRFSGRQFSNSRSEMNVSTLELGDSALYLCASGLYPGGTTDTQYFGPGTRLTVL.

This clone was seen just once. V usage is TRBV6-6 and J usage is TRBJ2-5; 7 positions match TRBD1. Gene TRBJ2-7 matches the end of the DNA better, so the J call may be wrong. Germline V gene lookup returns CDR1 MNHNY and CDR2 SVGAGI (reference sequence). CDR3 size: 15 residues. The CDR3 DNA reads TGTGCCAGCAGTGACCCGGGGCAGGGGGTTCCCGAGCAGTACTTC. It encodes CASSDPGQGVPEQYF.

The chain joins TRBV19 to TRBJ1-1; D is ambiguous. CDR3 length: 12 residues. CDR1 LNHDA and CDR2 SQIVND come from the germline V gene (reference sequence). Trimming removed 2 bases at V and 7 bases at J, with 8 bases between. The chain's CDR3 is CASSIINREAFF. Here the CDR3 DNA reads TGTGCCAGTAGTATAATTAATCGTGAAGCTTTCTTT.

This clone has only a few counts. CDR3 amino acids: CASSKKTGGHQPQHF. The CDR3 coding sequence is TGTGCCAGCAGCAAGAAGACAGGGGGCCATCAGCCCCAGCATTTT. This chain connects TRBV6-5 to TRBJ1-5; 10 bases map to TRBD1. The V gene's germline CDR1 is MNHEY and CDR2 SVGAGI. There are 15 residues in the CDR3. V shed 6 bases and J 5 bases; nucleotides not matched to a gene: 7.

The chain is built from TRBV7-3 and TRBJ1-2; 9 bases are shared with TRBD1. With V trimmed by 4 bases and J by 8 bases, 5 bases remained unmatched. Per the germline V gene, CDR1 is SGHTA and CDR2 is FQGTGA. The CDR3 spans 13 residues. The CDR3 reads CASSSTGGYGYTF. CDR3 sequence (DNA): TGTGCCAGCAGCTCCACAGGGGGCTACGGCTACACCTTC. The full variable domain, in which reference TRBV7-3 and TRBJ1-2 provide the parts outside the CDR3, is GAGVSQTPSNKVTEKGKYVELRCDPISGHTALYWYRQSLGQGPEFLIYFQGTGAADDSGLPNDRFFAVRPEGSVSTLKIQRTERGDSAVYLCASSSTGGYGYTFGSGTRLTVV.

V usage is TRBV19 and J usage is TRBJ1-1, with D hard to call. Germline V lookup: CDR1 LNHDA, CDR2 SQIVND (reference sequence). There are 13 residues in the CDR3. The V end lost 5 bases, the J end lost 4 bases, and 11 bases lay between the germline ends. In DNA, the CDR3 is TGTGCCAGTAGTCGCGACGAGGCCACTGAAGCTTTCTTT. It encodes CASSRDEATEAFF. The full variable domain, completed using reference TRBV19 and TRBJ1-1, is DGGITQSPKYLFRKEGQNVTLSCEQNLNHDAMYWYRQDPGQGLRLIYYSQIVNDFQKGDIAEGYSVSREKKESFPLTVTSAQKNPTAFYLCASSRDEATEAFFGQGTRLTVV.

The CDR3 here is CASSSPNPRSYNEQFF. CDR3 coding DNA: TGTGCCAGCAGTTCCCCCAATCCCAGGTCTTACAATGAGCAGTTCTTC. The V and J genes are TRBV27 and TRBJ2-1; D not certain. V lost 4 bases and J lost 4, with 17 bases in between. Germline V lookup: CDR1 MNHEY, CDR2 SMNVEV (reference sequence). The CDR3 runs to 16 residues.

The rearrangement uses TRBV27 and TRBJ2-5; D is perhaps TRBD2 (6 bases). This CDR3 spans 16 amino acids. Per germline, CDR1 MNHEY and CDR2 SMNVEV (reference sequence). Deletions cut 2 bases from V and 5 bases from J, with 18 bases between. The CDR3 reads CASSLGWRARGETQYF. CDR3 bases: TGTGCCAGCAGTTTAGGTTGGAGGGCGCGGGGTGAGACCCAGTACTTC.

The J gene is TRBJ2-1, the V gene TRBV4-2; TRBD1 agrees at 10 bases. The CDR3 is made up of 14 amino acids. Germline CDR1 and CDR2: LGHNA and YNFKEQ. The ends lost 2 bases at V and 9 bases at J; junction bases unmatched: 4. The DNA of the CDR3 is TGTGCCAGCAGCCAACCGGGACAGGGGATTGAGCAGTTCTTC. It codes for CASSQPGQGIEQFF.

This clone was counted only a few times. This chain connects TRBV29-1 to TRBJ2-7; 9 nucleotides align to TRBD1. V lost 4 bases and J lost 5; bases outside the gene matches: 6. Per the germline V gene, CDR1 is SQVTM and CDR2 is ANQGSEA. The CDR3 spans 13 residues. The CDR3 sequence: CSVVGTGRNEQYF. CDR3 in DNA: TGCAGCGTTGTAGGGACAGGGCGGAACGAGCAGTACTTC.

This chain links TRBV7-3 with TRBJ2-1, with a possible D match to TRBD1 (6 bases). Trimming stripped 1 base from V and 3 bases from J, with 10 bases between. Looked up from germline, CDR1 is SGHTA and CDR2 is FQGTGA. CDR3 length equals 15 residues. Here the CDR3 DNA reads TGTGCCAGCAGCTTAAACGGACAGCACTACAATGAGCAGTTCTTC. Protein product: CASSLNGQHYNEQFF. Full variable domain (remainder filled in from reference TRBV7-3 and TRBJ2-1): GAGVSQTPSNKVTEKGKYVELRCDPISGHTALYWYRQSLGQGPEFLIYFQGTGAADDSGLPNDRFFAVRPEGSVSTLKIQRTERGDSAVYLCASSLNGQHYNEQFFGPGTRLTVL.

The table lists this clone with a few counts. V usage is TRBV14 and J usage is TRBJ2-3; the match to TRBD2 covers 8 bases. The length of the CDR3 is 17 residues. J gave up 5 bases and V 4 bases, and 14 bases lay outside the gene matches. CDR1 is SGHDN, CDR2 FVKESK, per germline. The CDR3 sequence: CASSPGSGGGYGDTQYF. In DNA, the CDR3 is TGTGCCAGCAGCCCCGGATCTGGCGGGGGGTATGGAGATACGCAGTATTTT.

With regard to this clone: A junction boundary mismatches the germline segment, possibly from a read error. The rearrangement uses TRBV7-9 and TRBJ2-7, with TRBD1 matching 9 bases. The germline V gene has CDR1 SEHNR and CDR2 FQNEAQ (reference sequence). This CDR3 spans 15 amino acids. CDR3 region: CSSSYRDREGYEQYF. CDR3 coding DNA: TGTTCCAGCAGCTACCGGGACAGGGAGGGTTACGAGCAGTACTTC.

The gene calls are TRBV18 and TRBJ1-2; 8 bases map to TRBD1. Germline assignment: CDR1 KGHSH and CDR2 LQKENI. Trimming removed 3 bases from V and 4 bases from J; junction bases left unmatched: 7. The CDR3 has 15 residues. CDR3 in DNA: TGTGCCAGCTCACCGACAGGGGAAGGTACCTATGGCTACACCTTC. It codes for CASSPTGEGTYGYTF.

The chain carries TRBV27 and TRBJ1-2; 7 positions match TRBD1. The V and J ends lost 2 bases and 4 bases, in that order; junction bases with no gene match: 7. The CDR3 runs to 15 residues. Germline CDR1 MNHEY, CDR2 SMNVEV (reference sequence). The CDR3 is CASSLAGTVPYGYTF. The CDR3 DNA reads TGTGCCAGCAGTTTAGCCGGGACAGTTCCCTATGGCTACACCTTC.